The following is a T cell receptor (beta chain) sequence with its context. Its cognate antigen is unknown. The sample is drawn from a study of OX40 agonist ivuxolimab in advanced cancers. General study findings and limits: Low normalized T-cell clonal expansion also characterized some of the nonresponders.

V was pared by 6 bases and J by 8 bases, with 12 bases of the junction left unmatched. The CDR3 covers 14 residues. Per the germline V gene, CDR1 is SNHLY and CDR2 is FYNNEI. The assay was immunoSEQ multiplex PCR, and TCRdb's table has in-frame clones only and misses some. The repertoire holds about 35,000 clones, with approximately 76% as singletons. The rearrangement joins TRBV2 to TRBJ1-2; 7 bases are a match to TRBD1. The source of this sequence is an adult with an advanced solid tumor such as melanoma, head and neck, liver or kidney cancer. Sequencing used CD4+ or CD8+ T cells sorted from blood, obtained in a trial of the OX40 agonist ivuxolimab. The CDR3 DNA reads as TGTGCCAGCAGAGAAATGACAGGGACAGAAGGCTACACCTTC. Translation gives CASREMTGTEGYTF.